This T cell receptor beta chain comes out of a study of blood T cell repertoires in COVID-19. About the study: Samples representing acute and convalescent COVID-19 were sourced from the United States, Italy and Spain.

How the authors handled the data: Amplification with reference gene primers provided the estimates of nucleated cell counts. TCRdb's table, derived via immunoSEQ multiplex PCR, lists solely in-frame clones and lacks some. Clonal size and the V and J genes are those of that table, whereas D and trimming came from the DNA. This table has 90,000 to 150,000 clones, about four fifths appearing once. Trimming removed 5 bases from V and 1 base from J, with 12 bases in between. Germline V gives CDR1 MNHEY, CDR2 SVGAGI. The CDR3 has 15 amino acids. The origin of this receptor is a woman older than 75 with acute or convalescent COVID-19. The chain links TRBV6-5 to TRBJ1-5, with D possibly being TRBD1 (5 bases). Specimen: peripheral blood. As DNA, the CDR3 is TGTGCCAGCAGTAAGGGGCAGGGAAGCAATCAGCCCCAGCATTTT. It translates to CASSKGQGSNQPQHF.